The 17 T cell receptor beta chains given below trace back to one sample, sequenced in a study of blood T cell repertoires in COVID-19. Measured with immunoSEQ multiplex PCR; TCRdb has only the in-frame clones, and not every one. The repertoire holds about 190,000 clones, with 78% as singletons. The sample taken for sequencing was PBMCs or T cells enriched from blood (not recorded which). The receptors here all came from a woman aged 45 to 65 who had recovered from COVID-19.

The chain uses TRBV11-2 and TRBJ2-3; D call uncertain. The CDR3 covers 13 residues. The V gene's germline CDR1 is SGHAT and CDR2 FQNNGV. V gave up 5 bases and J gave up 1 base, with 7 bases separating them. The CDR3 nucleotides are TGTGCCAGCAGCACCATAGGCACAGATACGCAGTATTTT. It yields the protein CASSTIGTDTQYF.

This sequence joins TRBV6-2 or TRBV6-3 and TRBJ1-2; D not resolved. Germline V CDR1 and CDR2: MNHEY, SVGEGT. The CDR3 runs to 14 residues. V lost 5 bases and J 0 bases, leaving 10 bases between the germline ends. The CDR3 nucleotides are TGTGCCAGCAGTCCAGAGGCTCCTAACTATGGCTACACCTTC. Protein product: CASSPEAPNYGYTF.

This clone was counted a single time. The rearrangement joins TRBV30 to TRBJ2-5, with 7 bases fitting TRBD1. V lost 8 bases to trimming and J lost 1 base; unmatched junction nucleotides: 7. The CDR3 is made up of 13 amino acids. CDR1 is GTSNPN and CDR2 is SVGIG in the germline V gene (reference sequence). The CDR3 spells CAGSWDSQETQYF. The DNA of the CDR3 is TGTGCCGGCTCCTGGGACAGCCAAGAGACCCAGTACTTC. The full variable domain, rest sourced from reference TRBV30 and TRBJ2-5, is SQTIHQWPATLVQPVGSPLSLECTVEGTSNPNLYWYRQAAGRGLQLLFYSVGIGQISSEVPQNLSASRPQDRQFILSSKKLLLSDSGFYLCAGSWDSQETQYFGPGTRLLVL.

The chain carries TRBV19 and TRBJ2-3; the D is unclear. Germline assignment: CDR1 LNHDA and CDR2 SQIVND (reference sequence). With 9 bases removed from V and 0 bases from J, the gap between germline ends came to 4 bases. The CDR3 is 11 amino acids. The CDR3 spells CASLSTDTQYF. The DNA of the CDR3 is TGTGCCAGCCTCAGCACAGATACGCAGTATTTT.

As regards this clone: Compared with germline, one end of the junction differs, possibly owing to a read error. The rearrangement links TRBV7-2 to TRBJ1-4; D may be TRBD1 (6 bases). This CDR3 spans 16 amino acids. Germline V gene sequence: CDR1 SGHTA, CDR2 FQGNSA. The DNA for the CDR3 is TGTGCCGGCAGCTCCCGCCCACCCACAGGGCATATCGAACTGTTTTTT. Encoded protein: CAGSSRPPTGHIELFF.

A few counts support this clone. The CDR3 reads CASSLQENQPQHF. CDR3 nucleotides: TGTGCCAGCAGCTTACAGGAAAATCAGCCCCAGCATTTT. The chain joins TRBV7-2 to TRBJ1-5; D is undetermined. CDR3 size: 13 residues. Germline CDR1 SGHTA, CDR2 FQGNSA. Between the trimmed V and J ends, which lost 2 bases and 4 bases, there was a span of 6 bases.

The chain combines TRBV6-5 with TRBJ1-2; D may be TRBD1 (6 bases). The V and J ends lost 7 bases and 7 bases respectively, with 19 bases between them. The germline CDR1 and CDR2 sequences are MNHEY and SVGAGI. There are 14 residues in the CDR3. DNA of the CDR3: TGTGCCAGCACCCAAGGGGGGGATGCCTTTGGCTACACCTTC. Encoded protein: CASTQGGDAFGYTF.

This rearrangement joins TRBV9 to TRBJ1-1; tentative D call: TRBD1 (6 bases). CDR1 is SGDLS, CDR2 YYNGEE, per germline. V shed 2 bases and J shed 6 bases, with 14 bases lying between them. The CDR3 consists of 14 residues. In nucleotides, the CDR3 is TGTGCCAGCAGCGTTGTTACAGGGAAGGCTGAAGCTTTCTTT. Translation: CASSVVTGKAEAFF.

The genes are TRBV4-3 and TRBJ2-7, with 7 bases matching TRBD2. Germline V gene lookup returns CDR1 LGHNA and CDR2 YSLEER. V was pared by 8 bases and J by 5 bases, with 9 bases of the junction left unmatched. The CDR3 has 13 amino acids. The CDR3 DNA is TGCGCCAGCGACCCTGGGAGGGCCGACGAGCAGTACTTC. Amino acids: CASDPGRADEQYF.

The genes are TRBV28 and TRBJ2-2; 7 bases line up with TRBD2. The CDR3 sequence is 14 residues long. The junction had 9 bases not matched to a gene; V was cut back by 10 bases and J by 4 bases. Germline CDR1 MDHEN, CDR2 SYDVKM. CDR3 amino acids: CAKQGLVFTGELFF. The CDR3 bases are TGTGCCAAGCAAGGACTAGTTTTCACCGGGGAGCTGTTTTTT.

V is TRBV28 and J is TRBJ2-7; 7 bases match TRBD1. The CDR3 totals 16 residues. Trimming cost V 5 bases and J 0 bases; bases outside gene matches: 10. The V gene's germline CDR1 is MDHEN and CDR2 SYDVKM. CDR3 DNA sequence: TGTGCCAGCAGTCCAGAGACAGGGTTCAGCTCCTACGAGCAGTACTTC. Translation: CASSPETGFSSYEQYF.

The V and J genes are TRBV10-3 and TRBJ2-7; D is perhaps TRBD1 (5 bases). CDR3 length equals 11 residues. The germline V gene encodes CDR1 ENHRY and CDR2 SYGVKD. V was cut by 5 bases and J by 4 bases, with 6 bases left in between. DNA for the CDR3: TGTGCCATCAGTTCAGGGTACGAGCAGTACTTC. It is translated as CAISSGYEQYF.

This clone appeared a single time. The V and J genes are TRBV15 and TRBJ1-2, with D uncertain. The V gene lost 0 bases and the J gene lost 6 bases, with 17 bases spanning the gap. The germline V gene encodes CDR1 LNHNV and CDR2 YYDKDF (reference sequence). The CDR3 has 16 amino acids. In DNA, the CDR3 is TGTGCCACCAGCAGAGAGCCCGCAGGTCAGCAGGATGGCTACACCTTC. Protein: CATSREPAGQQDGYTF.

The chain recombines TRBV11-2 with TRBJ2-1; 8 bases agree with TRBD1. CDR1 and CDR2 (germline): SGHAT, FQNNGV. V shed 5 bases, J shed 2 bases, and the junction held 2 bases outside the gene matches. This CDR3 has 14 amino acids. CDR3 amino acids: CASSQGAAYNEQFF. Here the CDR3 DNA reads TGTGCCAGCAGCCAGGGGGCCGCCTACAATGAGCAGTTCTTC.

The V gene is TRBV7-2, the J gene TRBJ2-3; 8 bases match TRBD2. The CDR3 sequence is 16 residues long. Germline V lookup: CDR1 SGHTA, CDR2 FQGNSA. J was trimmed by 2 bases and V by 1 base; bases with no gene match: 5. The CDR3 nucleotides are TGTGCCAGCAGCTTAGTATTAGCGGGATCCACAGATACGCAGTATTTT. Residues: CASSLVLAGSTDTQYF.

The chain is built from TRBV5-6 and TRBJ1-3; the D is unclear. With 1 base removed from V and 7 bases from J, the gap between germline ends came to 12 bases. Germline CDR1 SGHDT, CDR2 YYEEEE. The length of the CDR3 is 14 residues. For the CDR3, the DNA is TGTGCCAGCAGCTTGCGAAGGGAGAGGAACACCATATATTTT. It yields the protein CASSLRRERNTIYF.

The rearrangement uses TRBV6-5 and TRBJ1-6, with 9 bases that match TRBD1. V lost 10 bases, J lost 10 bases, and 14 bases stayed unmatched. Germline CDR1 is MNHEY and CDR2 is SVGAGI. The CDR3 loop spans 15 amino acids. CDR3 residues: CATAPSGTGFSPLHF. CDR3 bases: TGTGCCACCGCCCCCTCCGGGACAGGGTTCTCACCCCTCCACTTT.